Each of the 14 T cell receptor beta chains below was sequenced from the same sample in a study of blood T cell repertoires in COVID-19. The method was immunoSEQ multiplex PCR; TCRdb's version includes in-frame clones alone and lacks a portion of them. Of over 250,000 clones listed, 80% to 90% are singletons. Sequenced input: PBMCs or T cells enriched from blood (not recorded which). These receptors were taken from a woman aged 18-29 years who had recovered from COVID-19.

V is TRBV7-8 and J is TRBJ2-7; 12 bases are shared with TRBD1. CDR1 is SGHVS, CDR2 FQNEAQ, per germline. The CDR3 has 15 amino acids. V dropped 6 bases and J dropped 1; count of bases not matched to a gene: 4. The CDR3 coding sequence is TGTGCCAGCAGAGGGGACAGGGGGCTTTCCTACGAGCAGTACTTC. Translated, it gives CASRGDRGLSYEQYF.

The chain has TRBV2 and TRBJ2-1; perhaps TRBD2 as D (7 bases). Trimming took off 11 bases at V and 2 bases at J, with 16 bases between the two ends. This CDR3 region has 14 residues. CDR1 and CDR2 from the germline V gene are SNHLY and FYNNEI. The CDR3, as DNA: TGTGCCGGCCACCCCGGGGGGCCCTACAATGAGCAGTTCTTC. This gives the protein CAGHPGGPYNEQFF.

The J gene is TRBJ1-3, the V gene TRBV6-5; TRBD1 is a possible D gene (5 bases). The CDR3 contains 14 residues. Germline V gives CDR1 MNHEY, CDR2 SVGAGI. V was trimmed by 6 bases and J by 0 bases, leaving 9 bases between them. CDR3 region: CASSRQSSGNTIYF. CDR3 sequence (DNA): TGTGCCAGCAGCCGACAGAGCTCTGGAAACACCATATATTTT.

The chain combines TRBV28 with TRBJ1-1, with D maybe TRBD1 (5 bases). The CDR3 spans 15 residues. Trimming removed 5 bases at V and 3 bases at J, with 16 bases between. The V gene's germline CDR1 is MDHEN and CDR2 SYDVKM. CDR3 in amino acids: CASSAIDRGDTEAFF. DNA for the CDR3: TGTGCCAGCAGTGCCATCGATAGGGGCGACACTGAAGCTTTCTTT.

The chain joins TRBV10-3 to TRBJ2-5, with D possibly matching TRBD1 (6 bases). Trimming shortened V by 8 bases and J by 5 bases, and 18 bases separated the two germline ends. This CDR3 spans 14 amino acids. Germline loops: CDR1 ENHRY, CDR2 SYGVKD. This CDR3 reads CAIGRDKASETQYF. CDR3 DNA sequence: TGTGCCATCGGCCGGGACAAGGCATCCGAGACCCAGTACTTC.

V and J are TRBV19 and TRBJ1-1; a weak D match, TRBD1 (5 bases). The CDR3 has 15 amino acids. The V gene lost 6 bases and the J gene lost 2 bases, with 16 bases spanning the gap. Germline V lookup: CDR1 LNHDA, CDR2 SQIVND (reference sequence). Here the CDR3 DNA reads TGTGCCAGTAGAGAACGGGGGAGACTTAACACTGAAGCTTTCTTT. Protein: CASRERGRLNTEAFF.

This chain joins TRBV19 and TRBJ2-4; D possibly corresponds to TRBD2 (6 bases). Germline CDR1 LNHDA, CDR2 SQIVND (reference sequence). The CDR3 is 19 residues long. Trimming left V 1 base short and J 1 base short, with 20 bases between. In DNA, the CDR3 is TGTGCCAGTAGTATAGGCCAGATGGAGGGAAGGAGGGCCAAAAACATTCAGTACTTC. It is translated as CASSIGQMEGRRAKNIQYF.

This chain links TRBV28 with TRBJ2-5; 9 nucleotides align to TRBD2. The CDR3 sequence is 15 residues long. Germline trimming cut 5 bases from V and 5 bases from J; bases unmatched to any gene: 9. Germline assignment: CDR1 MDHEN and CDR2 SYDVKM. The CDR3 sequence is CASSIAGAGGETQYF. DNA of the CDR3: TGTGCCAGCAGTATCGCCGGGGCGGGGGGGGAGACCCAGTACTTC.

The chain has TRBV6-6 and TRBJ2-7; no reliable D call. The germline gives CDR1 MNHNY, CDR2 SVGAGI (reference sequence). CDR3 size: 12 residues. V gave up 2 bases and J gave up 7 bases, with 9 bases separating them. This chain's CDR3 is CASSYREVEQYF. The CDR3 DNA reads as TGTGCCAGCAGTTACCGAGAGGTAGAGCAGTACTTC.

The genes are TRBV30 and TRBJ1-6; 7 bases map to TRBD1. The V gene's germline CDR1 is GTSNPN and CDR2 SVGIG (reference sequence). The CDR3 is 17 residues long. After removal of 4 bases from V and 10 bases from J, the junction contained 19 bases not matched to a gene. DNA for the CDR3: TGTGCCTGGACAGTTCTCTCGACAGGGCCGTTTCGATCACCCCTCCACTTT. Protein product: CAWTVLSTGPFRSPLHF.

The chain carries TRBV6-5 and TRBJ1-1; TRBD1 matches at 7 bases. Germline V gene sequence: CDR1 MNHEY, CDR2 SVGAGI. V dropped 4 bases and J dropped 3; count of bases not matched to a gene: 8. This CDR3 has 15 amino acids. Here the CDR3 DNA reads TGTGCCAGCAGTTCGGAGGGGGCGCGGGACACTGAAGCTTTCTTT. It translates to CASSSEGARDTEAFF.

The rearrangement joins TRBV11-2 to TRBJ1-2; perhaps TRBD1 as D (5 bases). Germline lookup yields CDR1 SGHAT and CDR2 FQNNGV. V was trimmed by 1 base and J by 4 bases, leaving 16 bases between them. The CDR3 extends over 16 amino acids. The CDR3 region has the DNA TGTGCCAGCAGCTTAGGGGGGACTGGTTGGGGCTATGGCTACACCTTC. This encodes CASSLGGTGWGYGYTF.

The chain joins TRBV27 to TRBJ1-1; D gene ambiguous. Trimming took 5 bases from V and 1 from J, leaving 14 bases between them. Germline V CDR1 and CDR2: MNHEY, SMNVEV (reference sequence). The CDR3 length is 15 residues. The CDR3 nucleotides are TGTGCCAGCAGTCCAATCGGGGTCCCGAACACTGAAGCTTTCTTT. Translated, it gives CASSPIGVPNTEAFF.

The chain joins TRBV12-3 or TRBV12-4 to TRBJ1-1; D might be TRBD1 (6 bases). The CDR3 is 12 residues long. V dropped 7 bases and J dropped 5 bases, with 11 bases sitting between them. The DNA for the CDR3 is TGTGCCAGCAACTCAGGGGCGACTGAAGCTTTCTTT. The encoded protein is CASNSGATEAFF.